This T cell receptor beta chain was documented in a study of cytomegalovirus exposure and HLA in healthy donors. Study-wide points: The analysis excluded some indistinguishable V segments, including TRBV6-2 and TRBV6-3. An assumption of roughly uniform sequencing depth across donors underlay the presence/absence analyses. Productive status was seen about 90% or about 30% of the time for most TCR beta V segments in an earlier analysis.

Amplification used 60 Vbeta primers and 13 Jbeta primers. Sequencing used immunoSEQ multiplex PCR; TCRdb keeps in-frame clones, though not all of them. The sample consists of some 160,000 clones, roughly 80% of them appearing once. V was clipped by 5 bases and J by 4 bases; unmatched bases: 9. Germline loops: CDR1 MNHEY, CDR2 SVGAGI. The CDR3 extends over 15 amino acids. Comments on this clone: The antigen is not known.

V is TRBV6-5 and J is TRBJ1-1, with 8 bases lining up with TRBD1. This receptor was taken from a male donor in good health and CMV-seropositive. The specimen was PBMCs. CDR3 nucleotide sequence: TGTGCCAGCAGTCCTGGACAGGGATGGGCCACTGAAGCTTTCTTT. Protein sequence: CASSPGQGWATEAFF.